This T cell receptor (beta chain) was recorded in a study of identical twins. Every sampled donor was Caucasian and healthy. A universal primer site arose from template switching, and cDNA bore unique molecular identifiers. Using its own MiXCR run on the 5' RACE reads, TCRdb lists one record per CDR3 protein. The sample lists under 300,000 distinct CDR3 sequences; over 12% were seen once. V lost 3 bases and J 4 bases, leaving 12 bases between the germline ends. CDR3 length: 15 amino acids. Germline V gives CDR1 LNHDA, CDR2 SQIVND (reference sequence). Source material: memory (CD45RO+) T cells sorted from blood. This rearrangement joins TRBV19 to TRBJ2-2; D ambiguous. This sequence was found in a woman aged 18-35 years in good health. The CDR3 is CASSMASVPTGELFF. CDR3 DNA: TGTGCCAGTAGTATGGCTTCAGTTCCCACCGGGGAGCTGTTTTTT. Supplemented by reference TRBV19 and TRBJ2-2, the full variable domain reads DGGITQSPKYLFRKEGQNVTLSCEQNLNHDAMYWYRQDPGQGLRLIYYSQIVNDFQKGDIAEGYSVSREKKESFPLTVTSAQKNPTAFYLCASSMASVPTGELFFGEGSRLTVL.